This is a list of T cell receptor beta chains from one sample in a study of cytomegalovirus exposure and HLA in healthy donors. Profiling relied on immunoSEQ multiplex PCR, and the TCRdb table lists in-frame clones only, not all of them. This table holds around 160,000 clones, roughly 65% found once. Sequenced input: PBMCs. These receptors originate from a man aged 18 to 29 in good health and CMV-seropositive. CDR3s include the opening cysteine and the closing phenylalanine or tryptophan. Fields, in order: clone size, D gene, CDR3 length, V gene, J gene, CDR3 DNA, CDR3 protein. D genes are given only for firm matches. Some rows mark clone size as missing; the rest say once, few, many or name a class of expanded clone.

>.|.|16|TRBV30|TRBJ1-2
TGTGCCTGGAACAACCGGGCGGGGCTTGTTGCGGATGGCTACACCTTC
CAWNNRAGLVADGYTF
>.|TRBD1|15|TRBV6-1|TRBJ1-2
TGTGCCAGCAGTCCATCCGGACAGGGATCCGGCGGCTACACCTTC
CASSPSGQGSGGYTF
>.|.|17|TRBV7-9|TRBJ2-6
TGTGCCAGCAGCTTAGCGGAGAAGAATTCTGGGGCCAACGTCCTGACTTTC
CASSLAEKNSGANVLTF
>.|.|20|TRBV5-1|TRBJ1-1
TGCGCCAGCAGCTTGAGTAGGTCCGGGACCTCACTCGGGAGGGACACTGAAGCTTTCTTT
CASSLSRSGTSLGRDTEAFF
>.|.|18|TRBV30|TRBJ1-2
TGTGCCTGGAGTGTAGTGGTAGGCAGGGCCTCGCTCCTCTATGGCTACACCTTC
CAWSVVVGRASLLYGYTF
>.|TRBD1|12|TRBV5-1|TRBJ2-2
TGCGCCAGTTCAGGGGGCACCGGGGAGCTGTTTTTT
CASSGGTGELFF
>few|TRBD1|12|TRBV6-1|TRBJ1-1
TGTGCCAGCAGTTTTGACAGGGGTGAAGCTTTCTTT
CASSFDRGEAFF
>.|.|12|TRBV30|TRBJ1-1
TGTGCCTGGACCCTGAGAGGGGGAGAAGCTTTCTTT
CAWTLRGGEAFF
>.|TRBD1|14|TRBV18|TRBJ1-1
TGTGCCAGCTCAGGGGACAGCCAGAACACTGAAGCTTTCTTT
CASSGDSQNTEAFF
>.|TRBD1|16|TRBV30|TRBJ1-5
TGTGCCTGGAGTGTAGGGGGCAAAAGGAGCAATCAGCCCCAGCATTTT
CAWSVGGKRSNQPQHF
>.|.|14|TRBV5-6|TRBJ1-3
TGTGCCAGCAGCGTCCAGGGTGGAGGAAACACCATATATTTT
CASSVQGGGNTIYF
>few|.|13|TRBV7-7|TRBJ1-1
TGTGCTAGCAGCTATAGTCCGAACACTGAAGCTTTCTTT
CASSYSPNTEAFF
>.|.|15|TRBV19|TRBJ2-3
TGTGCCAGTAGTATGTGGGGCGGAAACACAGATACGCAGTATTTT
CASSMWGGNTDTQYF
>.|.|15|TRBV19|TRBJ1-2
TGTGCCAGTACCCTTATCCTGAGACAGAACTATGGCTACACCTTC
CASTLILRQNYGYTF
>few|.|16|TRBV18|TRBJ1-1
TGTGCCAGCTCACCGACAGAACTCTCTTCGAACACTGAAGCTTTCTTT
CASSPTELSSNTEAFF
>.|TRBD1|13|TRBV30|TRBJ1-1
TGTGCCTGGAGCCAATCAGGGGGGACTGAAGCTTTCTTT
CAWSQSGGTEAFF
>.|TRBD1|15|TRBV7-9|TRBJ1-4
TGTGCCAGCAGCTTTGGGACAGGGGGTGAGGAAAAACTGTTTTTT
CASSFGTGGEEKLFF
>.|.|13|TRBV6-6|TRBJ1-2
TGTGCCAGCAGCCCTGGGGCCGGCTATGGCTACACCTTC
CASSPGAGYGYTF
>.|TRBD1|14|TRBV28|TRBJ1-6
TGTGCCAGCAGTTGGGGACAGGGGAATTCACCCCTCCACTTT
CASSWGQGNSPLHF
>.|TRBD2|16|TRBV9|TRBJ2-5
TGTGCCAGCAGCATGGGTAGCGGGGGGCCTACAGAGACCCAGTACTTC
CASSMGSGGPTETQYF
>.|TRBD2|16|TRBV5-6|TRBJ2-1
TGTGCCAGCAGTGTCCGGACTAGCGGGAGTGGCAATGAGCAGTTCTTC
CASSVRTSGSGNEQFF
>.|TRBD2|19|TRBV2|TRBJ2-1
TGTGCCAGCAGTGACTTGGGGACTAGCGGGAGGGCCTCCTACAATGAGCAGTTCTTC
CASSDLGTSGRASYNEQFF
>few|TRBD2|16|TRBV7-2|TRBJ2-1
TGTGCCAGCAGCTTATTTGTACTAGCGGGGAACAATGAGCAGTTCTTC
CASSLFVLAGNNEQFF
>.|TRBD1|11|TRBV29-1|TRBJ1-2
TGCAGCGTCCGGACAGGGGGTGGCTACACCTTC
CSVRTGGGYTF
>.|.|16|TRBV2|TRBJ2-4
TGTGCCAGCAGTGGGGACACTCTCATAGCCAAAAACATTCAGTACTTC
CASSGDTLIAKNIQYF
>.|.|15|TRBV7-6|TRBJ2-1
TGCGCCAGCAGCTTAGCGCCTACGGGAGCCTATGAGCAGTTCTTC
CASSLAPTGAYEQFF
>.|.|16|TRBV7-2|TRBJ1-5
TGTGCCAGCAGCTTAGCGCTCTTCGAGGGCATGGGTGCCCAGCATTTT
CASSLALFEGMGAQHF
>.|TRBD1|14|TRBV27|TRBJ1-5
TGTGCCAGCAGTCCCGGGACAGGGTACCAGCCCCAGCATTTT
CASSPGTGYQPQHF
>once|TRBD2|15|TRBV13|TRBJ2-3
TGTGCCAGCAGCTCTAGCGGGGTCTCCACAGATACGCAGTATTTT
CASSSSGVSTDTQYF
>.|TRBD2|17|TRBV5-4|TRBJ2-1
TGTGCCAGCAGCTTGTTGGTAGCGGGAGGGGGAATCGATGAGCAGTTCTTC
CASSLLVAGGGIDEQFF
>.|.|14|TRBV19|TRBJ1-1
TGTGCCAGTAGCCTCTACAGGTGGGACACTGAAGCTTTCTTT
CASSLYRWDTEAFF
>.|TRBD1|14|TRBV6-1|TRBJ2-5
TGTGCCAGCAGGAAACAGGGGAGAAAAGAGACCCAGTACTTC
CASRKQGRKETQYF
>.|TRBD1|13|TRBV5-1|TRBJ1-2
TGCGCCAGCAGCGGGCGGACAGGGGTTGGCTACACCTTC
CASSGRTGVGYTF
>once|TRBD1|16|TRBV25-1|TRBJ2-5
TGTGCCAGCAGTGAATACGGGACAGAAGGGGGAGAGACCCAGTACTTC
CASSEYGTEGGETQYF
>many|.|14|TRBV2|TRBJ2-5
TGTGCCAGCATGGGGACTGGGGGGTCAGAGACCCAGTACTTC
CASMGTGGSETQYF
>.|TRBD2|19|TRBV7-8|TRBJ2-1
TGTGCCAGCAGCCTGAGGAGGACTAGCGGGGGGCCGATATACAATGAGCAGTTCTTC
CASSLRRTSGGPIYNEQFF
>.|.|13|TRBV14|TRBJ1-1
TGTGCCAGCAGCCAAGTATTAAACACTGAAGCTTTCTTT
CASSQVLNTEAFF
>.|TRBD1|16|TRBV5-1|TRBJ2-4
TGCGCCAGCAGCCCCAACCCGGGACAGCCAATAAACATTCAGTACTTC
CASSPNPGQPINIQYF
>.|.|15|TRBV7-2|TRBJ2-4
TGTGCCAGCAGCCCCCCGACGGGGTCCAAAAACATTCAGTACTTC
CASSPPTGSKNIQYF
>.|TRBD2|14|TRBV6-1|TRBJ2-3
TGTGCCAGCACGGAGGGAGGGCGGTCGGATACGCAGTATTTT
CASTEGGRSDTQYF
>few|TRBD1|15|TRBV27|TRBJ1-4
TGTGCCAGCAGTTTATCAGGACAGGCTAATGAAAAACTGTTTTTT
CASSLSGQANEKLFF
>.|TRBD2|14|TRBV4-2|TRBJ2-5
TGTGCCAGCAGCCATAGCGGGAGGGGGGAGACCCAGTACTTC
CASSHSGRGETQYF
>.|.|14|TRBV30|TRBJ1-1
TGTGCCTGGAGAGGGGGGGGCCTAAACACTGAAGCTTTCTTT
CAWRGGGLNTEAFF
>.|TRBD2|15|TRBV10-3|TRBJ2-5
TGTGCCATCAGGGTCCTAGCGGGGGACCAAGAGACCCAGTACTTC
CAIRVLAGDQETQYF
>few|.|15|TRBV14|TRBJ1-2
TGTGCCAGCAGCCAAGATTCCAGCCGGAGATATGGCTACACCTTC
CASSQDSSRRYGYTF
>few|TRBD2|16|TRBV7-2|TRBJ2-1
TGTGCCAGCAGCCCCCAAGCGGGGGGGCCCCGCAATGAGCAGTTCTTC
CASSPQAGGPRNEQFF
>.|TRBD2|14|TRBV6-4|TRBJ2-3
TGTGCCAGCAGTGACGGCGGGGGTGGAGATACGCAGTATTTT
CASSDGGGGDTQYF